The present T cell receptor (beta chain) was sequenced within a study of blood T cell repertoires in COVID-19. Turning to the study itself: The United States, Italy and Spain provided the acute and convalescent COVID-19 samples. The analysed material was cDNA or gDNA that came from T cells, B-cell-depleted T cells, or PBMCs.

The study recruited people aged roughly 18 to 89 years across 20 to 30 US areas. What the recovered Cohort 3 donors had was two negative PCRs, clearance, or symptom resolution. This clone was counted between two and nine times. The data were produced by immunoSEQ multiplex PCR, yet TCRdb's version contains in-frame clones alone and is incomplete. The sample carries about 380,000 clones, more than 75% recorded once. The CDR3 covers 14 residues. The J segment lost 7 bases and the V segment lost 8 bases, leaving 12 bases of the junction unmatched. Germline values: CDR1 SQVTM, CDR2 ANQGSEA. The source material was PBMCs or T cells enriched from blood (not recorded which). The clonotype was recovered from a woman under 30 who had recovered from COVID-19. The chain carries TRBV29-1 and TRBJ1-4, with 8 bases identical to TRBD1. This CDR3 reads CSPPHRGRTEKLFF. The DNA of the CDR3 is TGCAGCCCCCCACACAGGGGGAGGACTGAAAAACTGTTTTTT. The variable domain in full, with the rest retrieved from reference TRBV29-1 and TRBJ1-4, is SAVISQKPSRDICQRGTSLTIQCQVDSQVTMMFWYRQQPGQSLTLIATANQGSEATYESGFVIDKFPISRPNLTFSTLTVSNMSPEDSSIYLCSPPHRGRTEKLFFGSGTQLSVL.